This passage covers 24 T cell receptor beta chains from one sample sequenced in a study of blood T cells in healthy people across ages. A second about 7 to 12 cycle PCR used barcoded and J-beta primers. TCRdb itself ran the 5' RACE reads through MiXCR, one entry per CDR3 protein. The sample shows about 640,000 distinct CDR3 sequences, 58% of them seen only once. The sample comprised blood. Every receptor here comes from a man aged 55-75 years in good health.

This clonotype has a handful of counts. V gene TRBV5-1 combines with J gene TRBJ2-5; 7 positions agree with TRBD2. Judging by the DNA end, TRBJ2-7 fits better; the J call may be wrong. CDR1 and CDR2 from the germline V gene are SGHRS and YFSETQ. The CDR3 length is 14 residues. The CDR3 loop reads CASSLNPSGYEQYF. CDR3 DNA: TGCGCCAGCAGCTTGAATCCTAGCGGCTACGAGCAGTACTTC.

This chain connects TRBV7-2 to TRBJ2-3; TRBD2 matches at 7 bases. With V trimmed by 3 bases and J by 0 bases, 12 bases remained unmatched. CDR1 and CDR2 from the germline V gene are SGHTA and FQGNSA. The length of the CDR3 is 18 residues. The CDR3 region is CASSFISLASGSTDTQYF. The CDR3, as DNA: TGTGCCAGCAGCTTTATTAGTTTGGCTAGCGGAAGCACAGATACGCAGTATTTT.

The chain employs TRBV12-3 or TRBV12-4 and TRBJ1-6, with D unresolved. With 0 bases removed from V and 5 bases from J, the gap between germline ends came to 8 bases. The CDR3 covers 15 residues. Here the CDR3 DNA reads TGTGCCAGCAGTTTAGCGTCAGTTAATAATTCACCCCTCCACTTT. Translated, it gives CASSLASVNNSPLHF.

The V and J genes are TRBV11-1 and TRBJ2-1; TRBD2 aligns across 13 bases. V gave up 4 bases and J gave up 5 bases; unmatched junction bases: 11. CDR1 is SGHAT and CDR2 is FQDESV in the germline V gene (reference sequence). The CDR3 consists of 18 residues. CDR3 loop: CASSSPGLAGPWDNEQFF. The CDR3 DNA reads TGTGCCAGCAGCTCACCGGGACTAGCGGGGCCTTGGGACAATGAGCAGTTCTTC.

The chain combines TRBV15 with TRBJ2-5; TRBD2 agrees at 9 bases. Germline CDR1 LNHNV, CDR2 YYDKDF (reference sequence). The CDR3 covers 16 residues. V dropped 1 base and J dropped 1; count of bases not matched to a gene: 4. The CDR3 nucleotides are TGTGCCACCAGCAGAGGGGAGGGACTAGCCCAAGAGACCCAGTACTTC. This encodes CATSRGEGLAQETQYF.

The chain carries TRBV28 and TRBJ2-5; D perhaps matches TRBD1 (5 bases). The J call may be wrong; the DNA end is better matched by TRBJ2-7. The germline V gene has CDR1 MDHEN and CDR2 SYDVKM. The CDR3 has 15 residues. The CDR3 sequence is CASSILGASPYEQYF. The DNA of the CDR3 is TGTGCCAGCAGTATTTTAGGGGCATCACCCTACGAGCAGTACTTC.

The rearrangement links TRBV2 to TRBJ2-4; TRBD2 is a possible D gene (5 bases). The DNA end is a closer match to TRBJ2-7, so the J assignment may be wrong. Per the germline V gene, CDR1 is SNHLY and CDR2 is FYNNEI. The CDR3 is 13 residues long. The CDR3 DNA reads TGTGCCAGCCGCGGGTGGGAAACCTACGAGCAGTACTTC. It translates to CASRGWETYEQYF.

This chain connects TRBV7-9 to TRBJ2-5; 9 bases are a match to TRBD2. The CDR3 consists of 16 residues. Losses at the gene ends were 0 bases for V and 0 bases for J; bases not matched to a gene: 2. The germline gives CDR1 SEHNR, CDR2 FQNEAQ (reference sequence). CDR3 in DNA: TGTGCCAGCAGCTTAGCCCCTAGCGGGGACCAAGAGACCCAGTACTTC. Translating gives CASSLAPSGDQETQYF.

The chain has TRBV29-1 and TRBJ1-1; D perhaps matches TRBD1 (5 bases). This CDR3 contains 15 residues. V was trimmed by 5 bases and J by 0 bases, leaving 16 bases between them. Per the germline V gene, CDR1 is SQVTM and CDR2 is ANQGSEA. The CDR3 is CSVYGATSLNTEAFF. The CDR3 DNA is TGCAGCGTTTACGGGGCAACTTCTTTGAACACTGAAGCTTTCTTT.

The chain has TRBV3-1 and TRBJ2-7; possible D gene TRBD2, 6 bases. V gave up 0 bases and J gave up 3 bases, with 12 bases separating them. There are 15 residues in the CDR3. CDR1 and CDR2 (germline): LGHDT, YNNKEL (reference sequence). Written as DNA, the CDR3 is TGTGCCAGCAGCCAAGATTGGCGGGAAGGCTACGAGCAGTACTTC. Amino acid sequence: CASSQDWREGYEQYF.

The chain carries TRBV9 and TRBJ2-1, with D tentatively TRBD1 (5 bases). Germline V gene sequence: CDR1 SGDLS, CDR2 YYNGEE. V lost 0 bases and J lost 5, with 15 bases in between. This CDR3 contains 16 residues. CDR3 sequence (DNA): TGTGCCAGCAGCGTAGTAGGGGTGCCTTCGAACAATGAGCAGTTCTTC. Its protein product is CASSVVGVPSNNEQFF.

This clonotype was detected only a few times. The chain's CDR3 is CASSQSQRGGNEQFF. The CDR3 DNA reads TGCGCCAGCAGCCAAAGCCAGCGGGGGGGCAATGAGCAGTTCTTC. This rearrangement joins TRBV4-1 to TRBJ2-1; 10 bases map to TRBD2. After removal of 2 bases from V and 6 bases from J, the junction contained 4 bases not matched to a gene. This CDR3 contains 15 residues. Germline V gene sequence: CDR1 MGHRA, CDR2 YSYEKL.

The chain couples TRBV4-1 to TRBJ1-5; TRBD1 matches at 11 bases. CDR1 is MGHRA, CDR2 YSYEKL, per germline. The CDR3 extends over 15 amino acids. The V and J ends lost 3 bases and 7 bases, in that order; junction bases with no gene match: 5. CDR3 amino acids: CASSHGTGGRQPQHF. CDR3 sequence (DNA): TGCGCCAGCAGCCATGGGACAGGGGGAAGGCAGCCCCAGCATTTT.

This chain uses TRBV20-1 with TRBJ2-7; 8 bases align to TRBD1. Germline values: CDR1 DFQATT, CDR2 SNEGSKA (reference sequence). This CDR3 comprises 14 residues. The V and J ends lost 3 bases and 4 bases, in that order; junction bases with no gene match: 8. The CDR3 is CSASRAGGLYEQYF. CDR3 DNA: TGCAGTGCTAGTCGGGCAGGGGGCTTATACGAGCAGTACTTC.

The V gene is TRBV4-2, the J gene TRBJ1-2, with TRBD1 as a possible D gene (5 bases). The CDR3 is made up of 15 amino acids. Trimming pared 0 bases from V and 12 bases from J, leaving 20 bases between. CDR1 is LGHNA and CDR2 is YNFKEQ in the germline V gene. This chain's CDR3 is CASSQDRGVAWGHTF. The CDR3 DNA reads as TGTGCCAGCAGCCAAGATCGGGGGGTGGCTTGGGGCCACACCTTC.

The chain combines TRBV6-5 with TRBJ1-2; 9 bases fit TRBD1. The V segment lost 4 bases and the J segment 3 bases; nucleotides outside the gene matches: 3. This CDR3 comprises 14 residues. Germline V gene data show CDR1 as MNHEY and CDR2 as SVGAGI. CDR3 protein: CASSSRTGDYGYTF. The CDR3 DNA is TGTGCCAGCAGTTCCCGGACAGGGGACTATGGCTACACCTTC.

This clonotype appeared a few times. The V and J genes are TRBV7-9 and TRBJ2-1; TRBD2 matches 7 bases. Germline lookup yields CDR1 SEHNR and CDR2 FQNEAQ (reference sequence). The CDR3 extends over 14 amino acids. Germline trimming cut 7 bases from V and 0 bases from J; bases unmatched to any gene: 3. CDR3 bases: TGTGCCAGCATTGGACTAGTCTCCTACAATGAGCAGTTCTTC. Its translation: CASIGLVSYNEQFF.

J is TRBJ2-3 and V is TRBV20-1; TRBD1 is a possible D gene (6 bases). Germline V lookup: CDR1 DFQATT, CDR2 SNEGSKA (reference sequence). This CDR3 has 14 amino acids. Trimming removed 1 base from V and 5 bases from J, with 13 bases in between. DNA of the CDR3: TGCAGTGCTAGAGTGCCAGGGGCCGAAGATACGCAGTATTTT. This gives the protein CSARVPGAEDTQYF.

The chain uses TRBV9 and TRBJ2-7; perhaps TRBD2 as D (7 bases). CDR1 is SGDLS and CDR2 is YYNGEE in the germline V gene. The CDR3 is made up of 14 amino acids. V was trimmed by 0 bases and J by 5 bases, leaving 12 bases between them. The CDR3, as DNA: TGTGCCAGCAGCGTAGCGGGGGGCCTGGACGAGCAGTACTTC. This gives the protein CASSVAGGLDEQYF.

This clonotype was counted between two and nine times. This chain uses TRBV5-6 with TRBJ2-5; 9 bases align to TRBD2. Germline-derived CDR1 and CDR2 are SGHDT and YYEEEE. Trimming cost V 0 bases and J 1 base; bases outside gene matches: 4. This CDR3 region has 16 residues. Here the CDR3 reads CASSLERGAFQETQYF. The CDR3 bases are TGTGCCAGCAGCTTGGAGCGGGGGGCCTTCCAAGAGACCCAGTACTTC. Using reference TRBV5-6 and TRBJ2-5 for the parts outside the CDR3, the full variable domain is DAGVTQSPTHLIKTRGQQVTLRCSPKSGHDTVSWYQQALGQGPQFIFQYYEEEERQRGNFPDRFSGHQFPNYSSELNVNALLLGDSALYLCASSLERGAFQETQYFGPGTRLLVL.

The chain couples TRBV27 to TRBJ2-6; tentative D call: TRBD2 (5 bases). Germline CDR1 MNHEY, CDR2 SMNVEV (reference sequence). Trimming took 5 bases from V and 0 from J, leaving 14 bases between them. The CDR3 extends over 17 amino acids. The DNA of the CDR3 is TGTGCCAGCAGTCCCCGAATAGCGAGCTCTGGGGCCAACGTCCTGACTTTC. The encoded protein is CASSPRIASSGANVLTF.

The V call is TRBV4-1, the J call TRBJ2-3, with 7 bases fitting TRBD1. This CDR3 has 15 residues. Germline CDR1 reads MGHRA; CDR2 reads YSYEKL. Germline trimming cut 2 bases from V and 0 bases from J; bases unmatched to any gene: 2. CDR3 DNA: TGCGCCAGCAGCCAACAGGGGGATAGCACAGATACGCAGTATTTT. Translating it yields CASSQQGDSTDTQYF.

The genes are TRBV7-2 and TRBJ2-7; 11 nucleotides agree with TRBD2. The V gene's germline CDR1 is SGHTA and CDR2 FQGNSA. Trimming took 3 bases from V and 3 from J; bases not matched to a gene: 4. This CDR3 region has 15 residues. The CDR3 nucleotides read TGTGCCAGCAGCTTCATAGCGGGGGGGCTCTACGAGCAGTACTTC. This encodes CASSFIAGGLYEQYF. Looking up the rest from reference TRBV7-2 and TRBJ2-7 gives the full variable domain: GAGVSQSPSNKVTEKGKDVELRCDPISGHTALYWYRQSLGQGLEFLIYFQGNSAPDKSGLPSDRFSAERTGGSVSTLTIQRTQQEDSAVYLCASSFIAGGLYEQYFGPGTRLTVT.

The rearrangement uses TRBV7-9 and TRBJ2-2, with D unclear. CDR3 length: 11 amino acids. Germline V gene data show CDR1 as SEHNR and CDR2 as FQNEAQ (reference sequence). The V end lost 8 bases, the J end lost 9 bases, and 10 bases lay between the germline ends. As DNA, the CDR3 is TGTGCCAGCTCTCCCCTGTGGGAGCTGTTTTTT. Translation gives CASSPLWELFF.